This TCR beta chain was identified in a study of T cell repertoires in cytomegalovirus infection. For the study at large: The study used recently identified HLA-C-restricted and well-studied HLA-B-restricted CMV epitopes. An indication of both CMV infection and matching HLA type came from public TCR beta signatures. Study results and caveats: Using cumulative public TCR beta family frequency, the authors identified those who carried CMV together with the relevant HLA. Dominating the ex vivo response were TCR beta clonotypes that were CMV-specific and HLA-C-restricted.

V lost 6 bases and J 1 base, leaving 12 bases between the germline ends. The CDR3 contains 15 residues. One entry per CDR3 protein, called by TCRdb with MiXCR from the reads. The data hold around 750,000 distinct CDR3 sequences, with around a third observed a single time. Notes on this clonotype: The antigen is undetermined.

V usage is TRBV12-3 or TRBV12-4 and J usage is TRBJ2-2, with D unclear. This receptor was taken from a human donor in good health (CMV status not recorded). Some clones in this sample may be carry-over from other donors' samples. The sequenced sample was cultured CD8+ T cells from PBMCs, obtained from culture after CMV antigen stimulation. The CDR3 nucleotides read TGTGCCAGCAGCCTGATGGCACTGAACACCGGGGAGCTGTTTTTT. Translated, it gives CASSLMALNTGELFF.